The 29 T cell receptor beta chains in this list originate from one sample, sequenced in a study of blood T cell repertoires in COVID-19 (dated by TCRdb to about 2020). Library preparation employed the immunoSEQ multiplex PCR assay. TCRdb took this table from immuneACCESS and kept in-frame rearrangements with V and J called. Such tables lack part of the clones; where checked against another copy, unresolved V genes explain under half of the gap, and the rest is unexplained. For this sample there are approximately 36,000 clones; around four fifths appear just once. Jointly, the top ten make up 4.8% of the sample. The source material was peripheral blood. The receptors derive from a man aged 45 to 65 with active COVID-19.

The rearrangement joins TRBV9 to TRBJ2-1, with 14 positions matching TRBD2. The trim removed 0 bases at V and 6 bases at J, leaving 2 bases unmatched. The CDR3 length is 16 residues. CDR1 and CDR2 (germline): SGDLS, YYNGEE. In DNA form, the CDR3 reads TGTGCCAGCAGCGTAGGGGGACTAGCGGGGGCCAATGAGCAGTTCTTC. It is translated as CASSVGGLAGANEQFF.

The gene calls are TRBV2 and TRBJ1-1, with D uncertain. From germline, CDR1 is SNHLY and CDR2 FYNNEI. V was pared by 4 bases and J by 1 base, with 7 bases between. The CDR3 totals 13 residues. CDR3 DNA sequence: TGTGCCAGCAGTGTGGGCCCGAACACTGAAGCTTTCTTT. This codes for CASSVGPNTEAFF.

The rearrangement links TRBV19 to TRBJ1-5; 8 positions match TRBD1. CDR1 is LNHDA, CDR2 SQIVND, per germline (reference sequence). CDR3 size: 17 residues. The V gene end was trimmed by 5 bases and the J gene end by 1 base; junction bases not matched to a gene: 10. Written as DNA, the CDR3 is TGTGCCAGTAGTCTTCTAAGGACAGGGTTCAGCAATCAGCCCCAGCATTTT. Translating gives CASSLLRTGFSNQPQHF. The whole variable domain, filled in from reference TRBV19 and TRBJ1-5, reads DGGITQSPKYLFRKEGQNVTLSCEQNLNHDAMYWYRQDPGQGLRLIYYSQIVNDFQKGDIAEGYSVSREKKESFPLTVTSAQKNPTAFYLCASSLLRTGFSNQPQHFGDGTRLSIL.

The J gene is TRBJ1-5, the V gene TRBV19; tentatively, D is TRBD1 (5 bases). Germline CDR1 reads LNHDA; CDR2 reads SQIVND (reference sequence). The CDR3 spans 16 residues. The V and J ends lost 3 bases and 2 bases respectively, with 14 bases between them. CDR3 coding DNA: TGTGCCAGTAGTATTGGGGGGGGGTTCGGCAATCAGCCCCAGCATTTT. Residues: CASSIGGGFGNQPQHF. Full variable domain (missing parts from reference TRBV19 and TRBJ1-5): DGGITQSPKYLFRKEGQNVTLSCEQNLNHDAMYWYRQDPGQGLRLIYYSQIVNDFQKGDIAEGYSVSREKKESFPLTVTSAQKNPTAFYLCASSIGGGFGNQPQHFGDGTRLSIL.

This chain uses TRBV11-2 with TRBJ2-5; D is unclear. Germline V gene lookup returns CDR1 SGHAT and CDR2 FQNNGV. The CDR3 has 15 residues. Trimming took 1 base from V and 4 from J, leaving 13 bases between them. As DNA, the CDR3 is TGTGCCAGCAGCTTAGTGGCAGAGCCGGGAGAGACCCAGTACTTC. As protein: CASSLVAEPGETQYF.

This chain links TRBV4-1 with TRBJ1-5; no definite D call. The V end was cut by 0 bases, the J end by 4 bases, with 13 bases between. This CDR3 is 16 amino acids long. Germline assignment: CDR1 MGHRA and CDR2 YSYEKL. DNA for the CDR3: TGCGCCAGCAGCCAAGATGGGCAGAACACTAATCAGCCCCAGCATTTT. It translates to CASSQDGQNTNQPQHF.

The CDR3 nucleotides read TGTGCCAGCAGCTTGGGACACCCTGGAGGTGAAAAACTGTTTTTT. It specifies CASSLGHPGGEKLFF. This chain uses TRBV13 with TRBJ1-4, with TRBD1 as a possible D gene (6 bases). CDR3 size: 15 residues. Trimming took 3 bases from V and 7 from J, leaving 15 bases between them. The V gene's germline CDR1 is PRHDT and CDR2 FYEKMQ (reference sequence).

The genes are TRBV5-4 and TRBJ2-7; 9 bases are shared with TRBD2. Trimming removed 5 bases from V and 3 bases from J; junction bases left unmatched: 6. The CDR3 spans 14 residues. CDR1 is SGHNT and CDR2 is YYREEE in the germline V gene (reference sequence). The CDR3 region has the DNA TGTGCCAGCAGTCCTGCGGGGGGGAGCTACGAGCAGTACTTC. Translation: CASSPAGGSYEQYF.

This chain connects TRBV6-6 to TRBJ1-5, with TRBD1 as a possible D gene (6 bases). Per germline, CDR1 MNHNY and CDR2 SVGAGI (reference sequence). This CDR3 spans 14 amino acids. V was cut by 6 bases and J by 4 bases, with 13 bases left in between. CDR3 bases: TGTGCCAGCAGGGTAGGGGGTAGGAATCAGCCCCAGCATTTT. Translation: CASRVGGRNQPQHF.

V gene TRBV6-6 combines with J gene TRBJ2-1; possibly TRBD1 for D (7 bases). From germline, CDR1 is MNHNY and CDR2 SVGAGI (reference sequence). Trimming cost V 5 bases and J 2 bases, with 19 bases left between them. The CDR3 is made up of 17 amino acids. Here the CDR3 DNA reads TGTGCCAGCAGTCCCACTACTCAGGGGGGCACCTACAATGAGCAGTTCTTC. Encoded protein: CASSPTTQGGTYNEQFF.

V is TRBV7-9 and J is TRBJ2-3; TRBD2 matches at 9 bases. This CDR3 region has 17 residues. Germline-derived CDR1 and CDR2 are SEHNR and FQNEAQ (reference sequence). V was clipped by 0 bases and J by 4 bases; unmatched bases: 8. The CDR3 is CASSLAPASGDPDTQYF. Written as DNA, the CDR3 is TGTGCCAGCAGCTTAGCGCCGGCTAGCGGGGACCCAGATACGCAGTATTTT.

About this clone itself: Other DNA variants within this sample encode the same CDR3. The CDR3 spells CASSEGQAYEQYF. The CDR3 region has the DNA TGTGCCAGCAGTGAGGGACAGGCATACGAGCAGTACTTC. The J gene is TRBJ2-7, the V gene TRBV25-1; TRBD1 agrees at 8 bases. Germline CDR1 reads MGHDK; CDR2 reads SYGVNS. This CDR3 is 13 amino acids long. V trimming: 3 bases; J trimming: 4 bases; junction bases outside the gene matches: 2.

The CDR3 protein is CASSFRGGHYEQYF. The DNA for the CDR3 is TGCGCCAGCAGCTTCCGTGGCGGCCACTACGAGCAGTACTTC. The genes are TRBV5-1 and TRBJ2-7; D gene unclear. The CDR3 is 14 amino acids. Germline V gives CDR1 SGHRS, CDR2 YFSETQ. V was cut by 2 bases and J by 3 bases, with 12 bases left in between.

This chain connects TRBV3-1 (or the pseudogene TRBV3-2) to TRBJ2-7, with 8 bases aligning to TRBD2. V was clipped by 0 bases and J by 3 bases; unmatched bases: 13. The germline V gene encodes CDR1 LGHDT and CDR2 YNNKEL (reference sequence). The CDR3 covers 18 residues. The CDR3 region is CASSQDSGGRQLDYEQYF. The CDR3 DNA reads TGTGCCAGCAGCCAAGACTCGGGGGGGAGACAGTTAGACTACGAGCAGTACTTC.

This chain uses TRBV2 with TRBJ2-3, with 8 bases lining up with TRBD2. Germline trimming cut 7 bases from V and 2 bases from J; bases unmatched to any gene: 5. Germline V gene data show CDR1 as SNHLY and CDR2 as FYNNEI. CDR3 length: 14 amino acids. CDR3 coding DNA: TGTGCCAGCATTCGGGGGGGCCCCACAGATACGCAGTATTTT. Translation: CASIRGGPTDTQYF.

This clone showed up just a few times. The rearrangement uses TRBV9 and TRBJ2-2; 9 positions agree with TRBD1. The ends lost 3 bases at V and 5 bases at J; junction bases unmatched: 5. The CDR3 runs 15 residues. Germline loops: CDR1 SGDLS, CDR2 YYNGEE. The CDR3 nucleotides are TGTGCCAGCAGCGCCGACAGGGGGTGGACCGGGGAGCTGTTTTTT. This sequence encodes CASSADRGWTGELFF.

Only one count was recorded for this clone. The J gene is TRBJ2-1, the V gene TRBV7-2; TRBD2 matches at 15 bases. The CDR3 has 16 residues. The V gene's germline CDR1 is SGHTA and CDR2 FQGNSA. With V trimmed by 8 bases and J by 4 bases, 6 bases remained unmatched. The CDR3 nucleotides read TGTGCCAGCGAGGGACTAGCGGGGGGTAATTACAATGAGCAGTTCTTC. Its protein product is CASEGLAGGNYNEQFF. Using reference TRBV7-2 and TRBJ2-1 for the parts outside the CDR3, the full variable domain is GAGVSQSPSNKVTEKGKDVELRCDPISGHTALYWYRQSLGQGLEFLIYFQGNSAPDKSGLPSDRFSAERTGGSVSTLTIQRTQQEDSAVYLCASEGLAGGNYNEQFFGPGTRLTVL.

This chain connects TRBV5-1 to TRBJ2-1; D may be TRBD1 (6 bases). The CDR3 covers 14 residues. The ends were cut back, 0 bases at V and 5 bases at J, with 9 bases in the middle. Germline CDR1 SGHRS, CDR2 YFSETQ. This CDR3 is CASSLADSDNEQFF. The CDR3, as DNA: TGCGCCAGCAGCTTGGCGGACAGCGACAATGAGCAGTTCTTC.

The genes are TRBV25-1 and TRBJ1-1, with D uncertain. There are 12 residues in the CDR3. Germline CDR1 and CDR2: MGHDK and SYGVNS. Trimming took off 7 bases at V and 2 bases at J, with 8 bases between the two ends. The CDR3 sequence: CASNPGNTEAFF. DNA for the CDR3: TGTGCCAGCAATCCAGGTAACACTGAAGCTTTCTTT.

The J gene is TRBJ1-3, the V gene TRBV6-5; 7 bases are shared with TRBD1. CDR1 is MNHEY, CDR2 SVGAGI, per germline. V gave up 5 bases and J gave up 2 bases; unmatched junction bases: 6. The CDR3 totals 15 residues. The CDR3, as DNA: TGTGCCAGCAGTCCCACAGGGGCTGCTGGAAACACCATATATTTT. Translated: CASSPTGAAGNTIYF.

J is TRBJ1-5 and V is TRBV6-4, with 7 bases aligning to TRBD1. V lost 7 bases and J lost 0; bases outside the gene matches: 6. Germline values: CDR1 MRHNA, CDR2 SNTAGT. The CDR3 consists of 15 residues. CDR3 DNA: TGTGCCAGCAACCCCGGGACAGCTAGCAATCAGCCCCAGCATTTT. As protein: CASNPGTASNQPQHF.

This clone was detected a few times. CDR3 DNA: TGTGCCAGCAGCTTGCCTAGACAGGGGGCGAGTGCCTACGAGCAGTACTTC. Translated, it gives CASSLPRQGASAYEQYF. The chain links TRBV7-9 to TRBJ2-7; TRBD1 matches at 10 bases. Germline V CDR1 and CDR2: SEHNR, FQNEAQ (reference sequence). CDR3 length: 17 amino acids. The V and J ends lost 3 bases and 2 bases, in that order; junction bases with no gene match: 10.

The CDR3 bases are TGTGCCAGCAGTTATTCTAAGACAGTTTCGAATTCACCCCTCCACTTT. Amino acid sequence: CASSYSKTVSNSPLHF. This chain uses TRBV6-5 with TRBJ1-6, with a possible D match to TRBD1 (5 bases). Between the trimmed V and J ends, which lost 3 bases and 7 bases, there was a span of 16 bases. Germline V gene data show CDR1 as MNHEY and CDR2 as SVGAGI. The CDR3 runs to 16 residues.

The chain has TRBV14 and TRBJ1-1, with D perhaps matching TRBD1 (6 bases). Germline V CDR1 and CDR2: SGHDN, FVKESK. The CDR3 is 17 residues long. The ends were cut back, 0 bases at V and 1 base at J, with 15 bases in the middle. The DNA of the CDR3 is TGTGCCAGCAGCCAAGATAGGCCAGGGGTCGGGAACACTGAAGCTTTCTTT. Translating gives CASSQDRPGVGNTEAFF.

The chain carries TRBV4-1 and TRBJ2-7, with D possibly being TRBD2 (6 bases). This CDR3 has 16 amino acids. Germline V gene lookup returns CDR1 MGHRA and CDR2 YSYEKL. V was cut by 0 bases and J by 0 bases, with 12 bases left in between. CDR3 residues: CASSQDFAGNSYEQYF. CDR3 DNA: TGCGCCAGCAGCCAAGATTTCGCGGGGAACTCCTACGAGCAGTACTTC.

This chain links TRBV12-3 or TRBV12-4 with TRBJ1-5; D may be TRBD1 (6 bases). The V end was cut by 7 bases, the J end by 5 bases, with 12 bases between. The CDR3 covers 13 residues. The CDR3 DNA reads as TGTGCCAGCACCCCGGACAGCGATCAGCCCCAGCATTTT. This encodes CASTPDSDQPQHF.

This chain links TRBV7-6 with TRBJ1-3; 8 bases agree with TRBD1. Germline lookup yields CDR1 SGHVS and CDR2 FNYEAQ. V lost 3 bases, J lost 2 bases, and 3 bases stayed unmatched. This CDR3 comprises 15 residues. CDR3 residues: CASSLTDRAGNTIYF. CDR3 DNA: TGTGCCAGCAGCTTGACGGACAGGGCTGGAAACACCATATATTTT. Drawing the rest from reference TRBV7-6 and TRBJ1-3, the complete variable domain is GAGVSQSPRYKVTKRGQDVALRCDPISGHVSLYWYRQALGQGPEFLTYFNYEAQQDKSGLPNDRFSAERPEGSISTLTIQRTEQRDSAMYRCASSLTDRAGNTIYFGEGSWLTVV.

About this clone itself: The junction departs from germline at one end; a sequencing error may be responsible. The chain recombines TRBV19 with TRBJ2-7; D remains unclear. The CDR3 has 13 residues. Germline CDR1 reads LNHDA; CDR2 reads SQIVND (reference sequence). Here the CDR3 reads CASSLDTRYEQYF. DNA of the CDR3: TGTGCCAGTAGTTTAGACACAAGATACGAGCAGTACTTC. The whole variable domain, filled in from reference TRBV19 and TRBJ2-7, reads DGGITQSPKYLFRKEGQNVTLSCEQNLNHDAMYWYRQDPGQGLRLIYYSQIVNDFQKGDIAEGYSVSREKKESFPLTVTSAQKNPTAFYLCASSLDTRYEQYFGPGTRLTVT.

The J gene is TRBJ2-5, the V gene TRBV11-2, with 9 bases that match TRBD2. The CDR3 is made up of 17 amino acids. Trimming removed 0 bases from V and 3 bases from J; junction bases left unmatched: 8. Germline CDR1 reads SGHAT; CDR2 reads FQNNGV. CDR3 in DNA: TGTGCCAGCAGCTTAGAAGTGCTAGCGGGGCCAGAAGAGACCCAGTACTTC. Amino acid sequence: CASSLEVLAGPEETQYF.